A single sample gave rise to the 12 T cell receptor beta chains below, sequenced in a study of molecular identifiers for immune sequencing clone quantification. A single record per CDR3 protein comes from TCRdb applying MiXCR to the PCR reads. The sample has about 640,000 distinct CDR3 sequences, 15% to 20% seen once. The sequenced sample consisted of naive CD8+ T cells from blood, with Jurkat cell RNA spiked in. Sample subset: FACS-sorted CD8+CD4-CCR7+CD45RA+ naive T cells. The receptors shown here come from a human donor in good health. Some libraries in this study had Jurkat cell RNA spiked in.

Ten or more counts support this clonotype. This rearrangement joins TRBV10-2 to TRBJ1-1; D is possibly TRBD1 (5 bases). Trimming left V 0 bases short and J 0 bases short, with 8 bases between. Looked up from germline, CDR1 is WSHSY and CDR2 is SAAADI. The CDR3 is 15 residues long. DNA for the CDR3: TGCGCCAGCAGTGAGTCACTGGGGGTGAACACTGAAGCTTTCTTT. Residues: CASSESLGVNTEAFF.

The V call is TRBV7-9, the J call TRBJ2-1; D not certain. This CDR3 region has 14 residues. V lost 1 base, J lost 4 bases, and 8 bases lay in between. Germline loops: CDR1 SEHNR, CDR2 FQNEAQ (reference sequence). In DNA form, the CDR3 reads TGTGCCAGCAGCTTAGAAACACTTTACAATGAGCAGTTCTTC. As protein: CASSLETLYNEQFF.

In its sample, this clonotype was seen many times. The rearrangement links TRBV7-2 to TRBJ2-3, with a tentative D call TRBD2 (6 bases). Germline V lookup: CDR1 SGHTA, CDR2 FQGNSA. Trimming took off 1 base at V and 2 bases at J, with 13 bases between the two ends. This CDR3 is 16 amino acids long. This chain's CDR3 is CASSLVGSGYTDTQYF. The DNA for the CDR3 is TGTGCCAGCAGCTTAGTAGGTAGCGGATACACAGATACGCAGTATTTT.

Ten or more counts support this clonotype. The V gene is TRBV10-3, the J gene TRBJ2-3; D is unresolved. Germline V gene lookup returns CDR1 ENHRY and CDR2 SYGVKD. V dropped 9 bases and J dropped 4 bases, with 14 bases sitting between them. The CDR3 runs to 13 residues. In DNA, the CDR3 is TGTGCCATAGGAGAAGGATTCGCAGATACGCAGTATTTT. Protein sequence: CAIGEGFADTQYF.

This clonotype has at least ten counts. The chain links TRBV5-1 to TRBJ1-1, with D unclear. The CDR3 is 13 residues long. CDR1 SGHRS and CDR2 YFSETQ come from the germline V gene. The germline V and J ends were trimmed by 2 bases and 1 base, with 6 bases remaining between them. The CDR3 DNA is TGCGCCAGCAGCTTCGAATCGAACACTGAAGCTTTCTTT. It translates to CASSFESNTEAFF. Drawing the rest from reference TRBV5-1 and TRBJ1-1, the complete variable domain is KAGVTQTPRYLIKTRGQQVTLSCSPISGHRSVSWYQQTPGQGLQFLFEYFSETQRNKGNFPGRFSGRQFSNSRSEMNVSTLELGDSALYLCASSFESNTEAFFGQGTRLTVV.

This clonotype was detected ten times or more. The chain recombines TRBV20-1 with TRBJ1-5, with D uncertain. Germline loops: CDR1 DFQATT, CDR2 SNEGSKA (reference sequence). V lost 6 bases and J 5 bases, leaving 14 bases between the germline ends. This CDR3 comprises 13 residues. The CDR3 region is CSAVKSPDQPQHF. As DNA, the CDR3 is TGCAGTGCCGTTAAGTCTCCTGATCAGCCCCAGCATTTT.

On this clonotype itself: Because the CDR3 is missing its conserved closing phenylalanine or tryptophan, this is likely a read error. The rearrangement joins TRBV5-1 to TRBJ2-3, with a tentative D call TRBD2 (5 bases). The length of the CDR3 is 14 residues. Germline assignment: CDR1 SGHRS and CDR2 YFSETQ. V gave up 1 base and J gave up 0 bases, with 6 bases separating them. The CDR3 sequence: CASSLPGSTDTQYL. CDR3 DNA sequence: TGCGCCAGCAGCTTGCCGGGAAGCACAGATACGCAGTATCTT.

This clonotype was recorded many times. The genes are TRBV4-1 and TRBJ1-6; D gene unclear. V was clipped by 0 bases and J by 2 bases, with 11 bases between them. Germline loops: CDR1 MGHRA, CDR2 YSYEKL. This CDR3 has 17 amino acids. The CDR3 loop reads CASSQDHGRTYNSPLHF. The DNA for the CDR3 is TGCGCCAGCAGCCAAGATCATGGACGGACCTATAATTCACCCCTCCACTTT.

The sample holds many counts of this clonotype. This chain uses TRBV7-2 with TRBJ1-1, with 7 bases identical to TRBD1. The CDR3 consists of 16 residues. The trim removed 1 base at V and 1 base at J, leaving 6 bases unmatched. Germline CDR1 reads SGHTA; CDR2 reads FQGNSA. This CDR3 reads CASSLGQGWRNTEAFF. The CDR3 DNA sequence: TGTGCCAGCAGCTTAGGACAGGGCTGGAGGAACACTGAAGCTTTCTTT.

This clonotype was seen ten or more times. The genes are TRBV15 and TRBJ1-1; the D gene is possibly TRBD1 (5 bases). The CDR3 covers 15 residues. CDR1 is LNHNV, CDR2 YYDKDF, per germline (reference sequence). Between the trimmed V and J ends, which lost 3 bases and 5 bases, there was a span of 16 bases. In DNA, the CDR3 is TGTGCCACCAGCAGGGAAACTGGGGGGGGTACTGAAGCTTTCTTT. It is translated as CATSRETGGGTEAFF.

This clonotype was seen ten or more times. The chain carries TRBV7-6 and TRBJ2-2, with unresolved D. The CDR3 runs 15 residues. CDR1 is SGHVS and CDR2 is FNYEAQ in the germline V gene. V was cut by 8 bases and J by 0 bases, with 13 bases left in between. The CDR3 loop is CASGSAYTNTGELFF. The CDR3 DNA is TGTGCCAGCGGGTCCGCCTATACGAACACCGGGGAGCTGTTTTTT.

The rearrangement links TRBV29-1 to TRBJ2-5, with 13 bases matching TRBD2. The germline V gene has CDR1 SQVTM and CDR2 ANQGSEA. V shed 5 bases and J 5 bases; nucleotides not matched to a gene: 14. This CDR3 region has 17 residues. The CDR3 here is CSVPPLAGGPRGETQYF. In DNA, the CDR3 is TGCAGCGTTCCCCCACTAGCGGGAGGGCCACGGGGGGAGACCCAGTACTTC.